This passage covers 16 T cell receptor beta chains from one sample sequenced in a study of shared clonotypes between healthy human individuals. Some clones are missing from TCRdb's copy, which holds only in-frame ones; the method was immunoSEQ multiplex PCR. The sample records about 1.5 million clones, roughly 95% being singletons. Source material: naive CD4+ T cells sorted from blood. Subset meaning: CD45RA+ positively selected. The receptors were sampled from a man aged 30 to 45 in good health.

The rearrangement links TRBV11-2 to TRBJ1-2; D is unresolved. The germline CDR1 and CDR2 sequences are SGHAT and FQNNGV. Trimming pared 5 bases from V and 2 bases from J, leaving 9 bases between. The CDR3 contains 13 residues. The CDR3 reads CASSPDGNYGYTF. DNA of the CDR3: TGTGCCAGCAGCCCTGATGGAAACTATGGCTACACCTTC.

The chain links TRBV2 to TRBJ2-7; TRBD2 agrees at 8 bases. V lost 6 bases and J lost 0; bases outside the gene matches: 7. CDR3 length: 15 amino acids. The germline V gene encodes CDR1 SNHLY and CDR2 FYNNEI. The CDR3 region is CASRRERGNSYEQYF. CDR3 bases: TGTGCCAGCAGGAGAGAGCGGGGGAACTCCTACGAGCAGTACTTC.

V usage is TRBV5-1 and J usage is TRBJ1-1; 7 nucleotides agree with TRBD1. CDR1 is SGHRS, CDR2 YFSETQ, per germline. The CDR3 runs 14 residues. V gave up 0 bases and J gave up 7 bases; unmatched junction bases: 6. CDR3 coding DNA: TGCGCCAGCAGCTTGGTCCCGGGACAGTATGAAGCTTTCTTT. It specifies CASSLVPGQYEAFF.

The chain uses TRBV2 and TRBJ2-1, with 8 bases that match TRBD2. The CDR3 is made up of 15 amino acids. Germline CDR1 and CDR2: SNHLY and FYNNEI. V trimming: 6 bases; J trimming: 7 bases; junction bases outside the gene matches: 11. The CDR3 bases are TGTGCCAGCAGGTTCACGAGCGGGAGTAGGAATGAGCAGTTCTTC. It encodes CASRFTSGSRNEQFF.

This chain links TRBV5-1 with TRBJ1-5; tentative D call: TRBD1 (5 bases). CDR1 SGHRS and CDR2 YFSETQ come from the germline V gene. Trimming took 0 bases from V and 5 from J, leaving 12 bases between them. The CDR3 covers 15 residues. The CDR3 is CASSLGGRLDQPQHF. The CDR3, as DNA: TGCGCCAGCAGCTTGGGGGGGAGGTTGGATCAGCCCCAGCATTTT.

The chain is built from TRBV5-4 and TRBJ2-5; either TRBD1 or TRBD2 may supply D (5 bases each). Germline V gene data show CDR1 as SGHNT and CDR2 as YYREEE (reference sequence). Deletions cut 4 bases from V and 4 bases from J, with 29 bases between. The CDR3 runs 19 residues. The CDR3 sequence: CASSHYGGGRAQSGETQYF. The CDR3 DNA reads TGTGCCAGCAGCCACTATGGGGGTGGCAGGGCACAATCCGGAGAGACCCAGTACTTC.

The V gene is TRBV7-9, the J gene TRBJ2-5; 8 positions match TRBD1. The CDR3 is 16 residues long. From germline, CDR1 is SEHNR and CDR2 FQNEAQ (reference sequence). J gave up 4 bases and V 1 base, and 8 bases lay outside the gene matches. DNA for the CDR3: TGTGCCAGCAGCTTAGGAAGGACAGGGAACGGAGAGACCCAGTACTTC. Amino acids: CASSLGRTGNGETQYF. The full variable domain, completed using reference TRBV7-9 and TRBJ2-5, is DTGVSQNPRHKITKRGQNVTFRCDPISEHNRLYWYRQTLGQGPEFLTYFQNEAQLEKSRLLSDRFSAERPKGSFSTLEIQRTEQGDSAMYLCASSLGRTGNGETQYFGPGTRLLVL.

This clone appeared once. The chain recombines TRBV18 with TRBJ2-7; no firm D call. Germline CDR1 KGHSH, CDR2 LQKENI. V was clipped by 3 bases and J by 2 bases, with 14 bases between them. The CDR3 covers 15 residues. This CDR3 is CASSPAPRPPYEQYF. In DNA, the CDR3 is TGTGCCAGCTCACCGGCCCCGCGGCCCCCCTACGAGCAGTACTTC. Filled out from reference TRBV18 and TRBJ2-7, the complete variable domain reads NAGVMQNPRHLVRRRGQEARLRCSPMKGHSHVYWYRQLPEEGLKFMVYLQKENIIDESGMPKERFSAEFPKEGPSILRIQQVVRGDSAAYFCASSPAPRPPYEQYFGPGTRLTVT.

The CDR3 coding sequence is TGTGCCAGCAGCTTATCCGGGGGTACTGGAAACACCATATATTTT. Translating it yields CASSLSGGTGNTIYF. V gene TRBV7-3 combines with J gene TRBJ1-3; perhaps TRBD1 as D (5 bases). The CDR3 has 15 residues. Germline V gene data show CDR1 as SGHTA and CDR2 as FQGTGA. V was trimmed by 2 bases and J by 2 bases, leaving 10 bases between them.

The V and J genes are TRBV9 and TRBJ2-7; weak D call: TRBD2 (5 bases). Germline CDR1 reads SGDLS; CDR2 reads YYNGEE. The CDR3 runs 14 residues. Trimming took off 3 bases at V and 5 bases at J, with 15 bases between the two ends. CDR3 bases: TGTGCCAGCAGCGAGGGCCCTACTAGTCACGAGCAGTACTTC. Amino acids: CASSEGPTSHEQYF. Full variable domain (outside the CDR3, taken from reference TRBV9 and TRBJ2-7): DSGVTQTPKHLITATGQRVTLRCSPRSGDLSVYWYQQSLDQGLQFLIQYYNGEERAKGNILERFSAQQFPDLHSELNLSSLELGDSALYFCASSEGPTSHEQYFGPGTRLTVT.

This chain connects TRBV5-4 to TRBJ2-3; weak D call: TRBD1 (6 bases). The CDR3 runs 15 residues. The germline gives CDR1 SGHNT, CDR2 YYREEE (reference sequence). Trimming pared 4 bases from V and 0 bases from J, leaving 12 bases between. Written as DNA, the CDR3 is TGTGCCAGCAGCGATAACAGGGCTAGCACAGATACGCAGTATTTT. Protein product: CASSDNRASTDTQYF.

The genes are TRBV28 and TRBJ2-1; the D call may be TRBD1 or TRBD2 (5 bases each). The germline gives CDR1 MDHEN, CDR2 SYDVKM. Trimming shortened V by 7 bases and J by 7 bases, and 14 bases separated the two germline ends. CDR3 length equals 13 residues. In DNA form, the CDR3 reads TGTGCCAGCATCACCGAGGGGCTGAATGAGCAGTTCTTC. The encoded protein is CASITEGLNEQFF. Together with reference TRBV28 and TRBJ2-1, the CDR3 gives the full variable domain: DVKVTQSSRYLVKRTGEKVFLECVQDMDHENMFWYRQDPGLGLRLIYFSYDVKMKEKGDIPEGYSVSREKKERFSLILESASTNQTSMYLCASITEGLNEQFFGPGTRLTVL.

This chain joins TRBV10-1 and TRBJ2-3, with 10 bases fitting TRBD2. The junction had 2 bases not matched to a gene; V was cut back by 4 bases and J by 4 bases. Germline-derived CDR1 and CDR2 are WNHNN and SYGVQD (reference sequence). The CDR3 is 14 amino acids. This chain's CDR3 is CASSASGSADTQYF. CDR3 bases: TGCGCCAGCAGTGCTAGCGGGAGCGCAGATACGCAGTATTTT.

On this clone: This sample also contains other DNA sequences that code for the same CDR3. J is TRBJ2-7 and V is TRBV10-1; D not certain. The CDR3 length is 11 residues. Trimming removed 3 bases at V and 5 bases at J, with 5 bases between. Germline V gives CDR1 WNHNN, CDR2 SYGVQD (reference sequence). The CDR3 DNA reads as TGCGCCAGCAGTGAACGGGACGAGCAGTACTTC. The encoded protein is CASSERDEQYF.

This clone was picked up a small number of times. CDR3 nucleotides: TGTGCCAGCAGCGGTACAGGGAGGGAATACAATGAGCAGTTCTTC. This gives the protein CASSGTGREYNEQFF. The rearrangement uses TRBV9 and TRBJ2-1; perhaps TRBD2 as D (7 bases). This CDR3 spans 15 amino acids. V was trimmed by 3 bases and J by 4 bases, leaving 14 bases between them. Germline loops: CDR1 SGDLS, CDR2 YYNGEE.

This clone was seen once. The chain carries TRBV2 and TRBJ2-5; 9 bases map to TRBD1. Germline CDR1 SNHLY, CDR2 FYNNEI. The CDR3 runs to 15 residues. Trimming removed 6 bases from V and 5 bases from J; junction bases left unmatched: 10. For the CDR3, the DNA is TGTGCCAGCAGAGGTTGGGGGACAGGGTTTGAGACCCAGTACTTC. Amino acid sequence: CASRGWGTGFETQYF.